This TCR beta chain appears in the sequencing data of a study of T cells in Graves' hyperthyroidism and ophthalmopathy. General observations from the study: By a 13 V-J model, ophthalmopathy was set apart from stable hyperthyroidism. Most thyroid clonotypes expanded above 0.001 appeared in blood too. A median about 6.2 months before onset, the model predicted ophthalmopathy.

The CDR3 runs 14 residues. The V end was cut by 3 bases, the J end by 0 bases, with 10 bases between. Germline lookup yields CDR1 SQVTM and CDR2 ANQGSEA. TCR beta CDR3 regions were amplified from RNA transcripts. Using the HTBI primer set, a first-round RT-PCR was run on the TCR CDR3. TCRdb used MiXCR to reprocess the multiplex PCR reads, holding one entry per CDR3 protein. Altogether 600,000 to 700,000 distinct CDR3 sequences are present, roughly 15% being singletons, with the ten largest covering about 4.5%. Points on this clonotype: Its antigen is still unknown.

Duration under 3 months, a NOSPECS grade of at least 4, and a Clinical Activity Score of at least 3 characterized the ophthalmopathy patients. The sequenced material came from blood. V usage is TRBV29-1 and J usage is TRBJ2-3; D is uncertain. The clonotype comes from a woman between 40 and 55 years old with Graves' ophthalmopathy. The CDR3 region has the DNA TGCAGCGTTGATGGACCCACGAGCACAGATACGCAGTATTTT. Protein product: CSVDGPTSTDTQYF.